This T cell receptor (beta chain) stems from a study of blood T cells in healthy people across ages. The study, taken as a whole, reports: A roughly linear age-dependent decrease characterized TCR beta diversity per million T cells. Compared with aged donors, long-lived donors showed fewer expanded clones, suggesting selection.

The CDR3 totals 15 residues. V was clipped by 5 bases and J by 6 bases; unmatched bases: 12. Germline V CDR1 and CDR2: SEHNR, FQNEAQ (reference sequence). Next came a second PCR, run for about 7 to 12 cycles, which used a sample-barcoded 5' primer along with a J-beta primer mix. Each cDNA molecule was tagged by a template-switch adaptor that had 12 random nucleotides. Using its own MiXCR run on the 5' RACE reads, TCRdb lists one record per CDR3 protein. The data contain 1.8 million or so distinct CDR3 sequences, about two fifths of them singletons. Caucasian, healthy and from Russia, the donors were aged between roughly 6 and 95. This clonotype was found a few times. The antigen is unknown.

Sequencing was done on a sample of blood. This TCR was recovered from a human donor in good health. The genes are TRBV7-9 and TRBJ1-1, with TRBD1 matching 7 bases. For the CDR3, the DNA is TGTGCCAGCAGCCCAGGCAGGGGGGTAGGCTCTGAAGCTTTCTTT. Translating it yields CASSPGRGVGSEAFF. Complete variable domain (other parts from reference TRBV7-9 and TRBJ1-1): DTGVSQNPRHKITKRGQNVTFRCDPISEHNRLYWYRQTLGQGPEFLTYFQNEAQLEKSRLLSDRFSAERPKGSFSTLEIQRTEQGDSAMYLCASSPGRGVGSEAFFGQGTRLTVV.